A selection of T cell receptor beta chains follows, all from one sample in a study of T-cell memory formation after mild COVID-19. TCRdb analysed the 5' RACE reads with MiXCR anew, one entry per CDR3 protein. The sample shows about 49,000 distinct CDR3 sequences, about 28% of them seen only once. Input material: PBMCs or a T cell subset sorted from them (not recorded which). These receptors all stem from a man younger than 35 who had mild COVID-19 (a few samples of this study predate the infection). Cell type and time point are not known. The CDR3 runs from the conserved cysteine through the conserved F or W. Fields, in order: D gene, J gene, V gene, clone size, CDR3 DNA, CDR3 protein. The D gene is left open where the match is weak. Part of the rows lack a size; the others show once, few, many or a class for expanded clones.

d_call: TRBD2
j_call: TRBJ2-2
v_call: TRBV4-1
clone_size: .
cdr3_nt: TGCGCCAGCAGCGTGGTAGCGGGGGGATGGACCGGGGAGCTGTTTTTT
cdr3_aa: CASSVVAGGWTGELFF

d_call: .
j_call: TRBJ2-7
v_call: TRBV11-2
clone_size: .
cdr3_nt: TGTGCCAGCAGCCAAGGCGAGGGGGCCTACGAGCAGTACTTC
cdr3_aa: CASSQGEGAYEQYF

d_call: .
j_call: TRBJ1-6
v_call: TRBV6-6
clone_size: few
cdr3_nt: TGTGCCAGCAGTTACGGGACAACTTCACCCCTCCACTTT
cdr3_aa: CASSYGTTSPLHF

d_call: TRBD1
j_call: TRBJ2-1
v_call: TRBV4-2
clone_size: few
cdr3_nt: TGTGCCAGCAGCGGGGGACAGGGTTTCAATGAGCAGTTCTTC
cdr3_aa: CASSGGQGFNEQFF

d_call: .
j_call: TRBJ1-2
v_call: TRBV12-3/TRBV12-4
clone_size: .
cdr3_nt: TGTGCCAGCAGCGCCGAGGGGGATGGCTACACCTTC
cdr3_aa: CASSAEGDGYTF

d_call: .
j_call: TRBJ2-7
v_call: TRBV7-9
clone_size: .
cdr3_nt: TGTGCCAGCAGCTTAGGACAGTACTACGAGCAGTACTTC
cdr3_aa: CASSLGQYYEQYF

d_call: .
j_call: TRBJ2-5
v_call: TRBV6-5
clone_size: few
cdr3_nt: TGTGCCAGCAGTTCTAACAGCCAAGAGACCCAGTACTTC
cdr3_aa: CASSSNSQETQYF

d_call: .
j_call: TRBJ2-5
v_call: TRBV7-2
clone_size: few
cdr3_nt: TGTGCCAGCAGCCCCCGTCTTTTTGGGACCCAGTACTTC
cdr3_aa: CASSPRLFGTQYF

d_call: TRBD1
j_call: TRBJ1-1
v_call: TRBV20-1
clone_size: few
cdr3_nt: TGCAGTGCTAGATCCCACAGGGGTGTGAACACTGAAGCTTTCTTT
cdr3_aa: CSARSHRGVNTEAFF

d_call: .
j_call: TRBJ1-1
v_call: TRBV5-6
clone_size: .
cdr3_nt: TGTGCCAGCAGCTTGAAGGGGCACACTGAAGCTTTCTTT
cdr3_aa: CASSLKGHTEAFF

d_call: .
j_call: TRBJ2-2
v_call: TRBV12-5
clone_size: .
cdr3_nt: TGTGCTAGTAATTGGGGAGCCGGGGAGCTGTTTTTT
cdr3_aa: CASNWGAGELFF

d_call: .
j_call: TRBJ1-5
v_call: TRBV6-5
clone_size: .
cdr3_nt: TGTGCCAGCAGTCCTGAGGGAGTCGGGCAGCCCCAGCATTTT
cdr3_aa: CASSPEGVGQPQHF

d_call: .
j_call: TRBJ1-4
v_call: TRBV7-2
clone_size: .
cdr3_nt: TGTGCCAGCAGCTTAGTCGAAGGGTCAACTAATGAAAAACTGTTTTTT
cdr3_aa: CASSLVEGSTNEKLFF

d_call: .
j_call: TRBJ2-6
v_call: TRBV7-8
clone_size: .
cdr3_nt: TGTGCCAGCAGCTTAGATGTTTGGGGGGTTGGGGCCAACGTCCTGACTTTC
cdr3_aa: CASSLDVWGVGANVLTF

d_call: TRBD2
j_call: TRBJ2-1
v_call: TRBV27
clone_size: .
cdr3_nt: TGTGCCAGCAGTTTAGAAGCGGGGACCAATGAGCAGTTCTTC
cdr3_aa: CASSLEAGTNEQFF

d_call: .
j_call: TRBJ2-7
v_call: TRBV15
clone_size: few
cdr3_nt: TGTGCCACCAGCAGAGAAACAGGGCTTTCCTACGAGCAGTACTTC
cdr3_aa: CATSRETGLSYEQYF

d_call: .
j_call: TRBJ2-1
v_call: TRBV6-6
clone_size: .
cdr3_nt: TGTGCCAGCAGTTACACGTCCCAGGGATACAATGAGCAGTTCTTC
cdr3_aa: CASSYTSQGYNEQFF

d_call: .
j_call: TRBJ2-2
v_call: TRBV7-9
clone_size: few
cdr3_nt: TGTGCCAGCAGCTCCACGGAGTTGGAGACAGGCGTGCAGTGGGGGGAGCTGTTTTTT
cdr3_aa: CASSSTELETGVQWGELFF

d_call: .
j_call: TRBJ2-7
v_call: TRBV4-1
clone_size: .
cdr3_nt: TGCGCCAGCAGACAGGGCCTCGAGCAGTACTTC
cdr3_aa: CASRQGLEQYF

d_call: .
j_call: TRBJ2-3
v_call: TRBV20-1
clone_size: .
cdr3_nt: TGCAGTGCTAGAGAGTTTGGTGGCAGATTGGATACGCAGTATTTT
cdr3_aa: CSAREFGGRLDTQYF

d_call: .
j_call: TRBJ2-3
v_call: TRBV4-3
clone_size: .
cdr3_nt: TGCGCCAGCAGCCAAGAGGCTGGGTATAGCACAGATACGCAGTATTTT
cdr3_aa: CASSQEAGYSTDTQYF

d_call: .
j_call: TRBJ1-1
v_call: TRBV6-6
clone_size: .
cdr3_nt: TGTGCCAGCAGACGGACGGACCCAGAAGCTTTCTTT
cdr3_aa: CASRRTDPEAFF

d_call: TRBD1
j_call: TRBJ1-1
v_call: TRBV5-1
clone_size: .
cdr3_nt: TGCGCCAGCGCCTACAGGGGGGGGACTGAAGCTTTCTTT
cdr3_aa: CASAYRGGTEAFF

d_call: TRBD2
j_call: TRBJ2-3
v_call: TRBV6-5
clone_size: few
cdr3_nt: TGTGCCAGCAGCCCATCGACTAGCGGGGAGACAGATACGCAGTATTTT
cdr3_aa: CASSPSTSGETDTQYF

d_call: .
j_call: TRBJ2-3
v_call: TRBV10-3
clone_size: many
cdr3_nt: TGTGCCATCAGTGAGTCGGACGGAGATACGCAGTATTTT
cdr3_aa: CAISESDGDTQYF

d_call: .
j_call: TRBJ1-4
v_call: TRBV7-9
clone_size: .
cdr3_nt: TGTGCCAGCAGCTTCGGACAGCCTGCAACTAATGAAAAACTGTTTTTT
cdr3_aa: CASSFGQPATNEKLFF

d_call: TRBD1
j_call: TRBJ2-1
v_call: TRBV10-2
clone_size: .
cdr3_nt: TGCGCCAGCACTGGGACAGGGTGGGATGAGCAGTTCTTC
cdr3_aa: CASTGTGWDEQFF

d_call: .
j_call: TRBJ2-3
v_call: TRBV5-1
clone_size: .
cdr3_nt: TGCGCCAGCAGCTTCTTCGAGCGGGTGGGCACAGATACGCAGTATTTT
cdr3_aa: CASSFFERVGTDTQYF

d_call: .
j_call: TRBJ1-2
v_call: TRBV4-1
clone_size: .
cdr3_nt: TGCGCCAGCAGCCAAGAGCCCGGATGGGGCTACACCTTC
cdr3_aa: CASSQEPGWGYTF

d_call: TRBD1
j_call: TRBJ1-5
v_call: TRBV4-1
clone_size: once
cdr3_nt: TGCGCCAGCAGCCAAGGGGACAGGGAGAATCAGCCCCAGCATTTT
cdr3_aa: CASSQGDRENQPQHF

d_call: .
j_call: TRBJ1-6
v_call: TRBV20-1
clone_size: .
cdr3_nt: TGCAGTGCTAGTTCAGGGACTTATAATTCACCCCTCCACTTT
cdr3_aa: CSASSGTYNSPLHF

d_call: TRBD2
j_call: TRBJ2-2
v_call: TRBV12-3/TRBV12-4
clone_size: few
cdr3_nt: TGTGCCAGCAGTTTAAGCCTGATAGCGGGGGGCGGGGAGCTGTTTTTT
cdr3_aa: CASSLSLIAGGGELFF

d_call: .
j_call: TRBJ1-1
v_call: TRBV6-4
clone_size: .
cdr3_nt: TGTGCCAGCAGTTTTAACAGGGAGAGCACTGAAGCTTTCTTT
cdr3_aa: CASSFNRESTEAFF

d_call: .
j_call: TRBJ1-1
v_call: TRBV4-1
clone_size: .
cdr3_nt: TGCGCCAGCAGCCCCTCAGGGAACACTGAAGCTTTCTTT
cdr3_aa: CASSPSGNTEAFF

d_call: .
j_call: TRBJ1-5
v_call: TRBV2
clone_size: .
cdr3_nt: TGTGCCAGCAGTGAGTTCAACCCCAATCAGCCCCAGCATTTT
cdr3_aa: CASSEFNPNQPQHF

d_call: .
j_call: TRBJ2-3
v_call: TRBV27
clone_size: .
cdr3_nt: TGTGCCAGCAGTTTCTTAGCCCAAGGGCTCACAGATACGCAGTATTTT
cdr3_aa: CASSFLAQGLTDTQYF

d_call: TRBD1
j_call: TRBJ2-1
v_call: TRBV7-2
clone_size: .
cdr3_nt: TGTGCCAGCAGCTTACATCGGGAAGGGGGCTCGGATGAGCAGTTCTTC
cdr3_aa: CASSLHREGGSDEQFF